These 7 T cell receptor beta chains came from one sample sequenced in a study of early stage breast cancer tumors. Assay used: immunoSEQ multiplex PCR; TCRdb lists only in-frame clones, some missing. The table has some 58,000 clones, about 83% seen once. The sample consisted of blood. These receptors all come from a person under 45 with breast cancer.

The chain uses TRBV2 and TRBJ2-1; D gene unclear. Per germline, CDR1 SNHLY and CDR2 FYNNEI. CDR3 length equals 15 residues. Trimming cost V 4 bases and J 4 bases, with 14 bases left between them. In DNA form, the CDR3 reads TGTGCCAGCAGTGTTTTTGTGGACCTGTACAATGAGCAGTTCTTC. Residues: CASSVFVDLYNEQFF.

V gene TRBV18 combines with J gene TRBJ1-2; 9 positions match TRBD1. J gave up 4 bases and V 4 bases, and 7 bases lay outside the gene matches. The CDR3 contains 15 residues. Germline CDR1 KGHSH, CDR2 LQKENI. The CDR3 nucleotides read TGTGCCAGCTCACTACGGACAGGGGCGAGCTATGGCTACACCTTC. Protein product: CASSLRTGASYGYTF. Based on the CDR3 plus reference TRBV18 and TRBJ1-2, the full variable domain is NAGVMQNPRHLVRRRGQEARLRCSPMKGHSHVYWYRQLPEEGLKFMVYLQKENIIDESGMPKERFSAEFPKEGPSILRIQQVVRGDSAAYFCASSLRTGASYGYTFGSGTRLTVV.

This clone was seen only once. CDR3 DNA: TGTGCCAGCAGCCCCGTCCACGAGCAGTACTTC. This sequence encodes CASSPVHEQYF. This rearrangement joins TRBV5-8 to TRBJ2-7; the D is unclear. The germline V gene encodes CDR1 SGHTS and CDR2 YDEGEE. This CDR3 has 11 residues. V was shortened by 4 bases and J by 5 bases, with 7 bases between the two germline ends.

The V gene is TRBV4-1, the J gene TRBJ2-1; 9 nucleotides line up with TRBD2. Germline-derived CDR1 and CDR2 are MGHRA and YSYEKL. This CDR3 contains 18 residues. The V and J ends lost 1 base and 8 bases, in that order; junction bases with no gene match: 15. CDR3 coding DNA: TGCGCCAGCAGCCAAGGAGGCCTCGCGGGAGGGCCATATGATGAGCAGTTCTTC. Translated, it gives CASSQGGLAGGPYDEQFF.

This sequence joins TRBV12-5 and TRBJ2-7; 8 positions match TRBD2. V was clipped by 4 bases and J by 2 bases; unmatched bases: 13. Germline CDR1 reads LGHNT; CDR2 reads FRNRAP. This CDR3 region has 17 residues. CDR3 residues: CASGWGTLTSATYEQYF. The CDR3 DNA sequence: TGTGCTAGTGGTTGGGGAACTCTGACTAGCGCAACCTACGAGCAGTACTTC. The entire variable domain, with the rest obtained from reference TRBV12-5 and TRBJ2-7, is as follows: DARVTQTPRHKVTEMGQEVTMRCQPILGHNTVFWYRQTMMQGLELLAYFRNRAPLDDSGMPKDRFSAEMPDATLATLKIQPSEPRDSAVYFCASGWGTLTSATYEQYFGPGTRLTVT.

The chain carries TRBV30 and TRBJ2-3; a possible D gene is TRBD1 (7 bases). Germline loops: CDR1 GTSNPN, CDR2 SVGIG (reference sequence). Trimming took 8 bases from V and 4 from J, leaving 16 bases between them. The CDR3 is made up of 13 amino acids. CDR3 nucleotide sequence: TGTGCCCTGGAGGGAACAGGGGCAGATACGCAGTATTTT. This translates into CALEGTGADTQYF.

V is TRBV6-4 and J is TRBJ1-2; D remains unclear. V lost 4 bases, J lost 0 bases, and 12 bases lay in between. This CDR3 is 15 amino acids long. In germline, CDR1 is MRHNA, CDR2 SNTAGT. The CDR3 protein is CASSVDPGPNYGYTF. DNA for the CDR3: TGTGCCAGCAGTGTAGACCCCGGACCTAACTATGGCTACACCTTC.